This T cell receptor (beta chain) was observed in a study of Graves' ophthalmopathy and Graves' hyperthyroidism. Study-level points and caveats: For predicting ophthalmopathy progression, the model had roughly 70% sensitivity and 72.22% specificity. Between ophthalmopathy and stable hyperthyroidism, a 13-signature model drew a separation with nearly 90% sensitivity and approximately 77% specificity. The blood repertoire also included most expanded thyroid clonotypes above 0.001 frequency.

Amplified material comprised TCR beta CDR3 regions derived from RNA transcripts. HTBI primers served in a first-round RT-PCR, which a second-round multiplex PCR followed. TCRdb processed the multiplex PCR reads anew with MiXCR; each CDR3 protein has one entry. The data show roughly 480,000 distinct CDR3 sequences, with 13% to 15% seen just once and 9.8% held by the top ten. The CDR3 length is 17 residues. Concerning this clonotype itself: Its antigen is not known. The final CDR3 position lacks the conserved phenylalanine or tryptophan, pointing to a likely read error.

The study enrolled ophthalmopathy donors with moderate-to-severe activity, CAS ≥3, NOSPECS ≥4 and duration under 3 months. The chain is built from TRBV12-3 or TRBV12-4 and TRBJ2-2, with D perhaps TRBD2 (6 bases). Sequences were obtained from blood. This TCR was recovered from a woman in her 30s with Graves' ophthalmopathy. The CDR3 sequence is CAYSSSSGGLSVGELFY. DNA for the CDR3: TGTGCGTACAGCTCCAGTAGCGGTGGACTCTCTGTCGGGGAGCTGTTTTAT.